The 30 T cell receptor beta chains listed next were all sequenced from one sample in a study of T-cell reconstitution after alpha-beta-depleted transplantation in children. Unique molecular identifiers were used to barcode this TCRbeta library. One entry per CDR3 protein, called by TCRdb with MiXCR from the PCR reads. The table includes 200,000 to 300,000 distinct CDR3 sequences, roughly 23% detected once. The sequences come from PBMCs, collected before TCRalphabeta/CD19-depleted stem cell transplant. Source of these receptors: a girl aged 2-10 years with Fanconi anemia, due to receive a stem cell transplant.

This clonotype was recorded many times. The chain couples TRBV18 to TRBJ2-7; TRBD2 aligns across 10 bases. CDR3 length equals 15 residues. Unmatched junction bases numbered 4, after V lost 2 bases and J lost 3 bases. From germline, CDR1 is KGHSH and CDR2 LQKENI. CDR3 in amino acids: CASSPELAGGYEQYF. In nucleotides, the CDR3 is TGTGCCAGCTCACCAGAGTTAGCGGGGGGCTACGAGCAGTACTTC.

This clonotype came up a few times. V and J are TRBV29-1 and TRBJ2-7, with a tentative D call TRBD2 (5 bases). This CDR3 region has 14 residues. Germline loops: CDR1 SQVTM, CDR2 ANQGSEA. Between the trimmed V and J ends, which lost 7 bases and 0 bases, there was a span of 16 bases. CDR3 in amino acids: CSAVTINHSYEQYF. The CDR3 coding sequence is TGCAGCGCGGTGACTATAAACCACTCCTACGAGCAGTACTTC.

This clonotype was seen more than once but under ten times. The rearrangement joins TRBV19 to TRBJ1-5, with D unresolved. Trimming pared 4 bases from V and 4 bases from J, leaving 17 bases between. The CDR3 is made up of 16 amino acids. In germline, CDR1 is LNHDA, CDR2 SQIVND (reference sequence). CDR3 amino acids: CASSTQELVLNQPQHF. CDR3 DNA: TGTGCCAGTAGTACGCAAGAACTGGTTTTGAATCAGCCCCAGCATTTT.

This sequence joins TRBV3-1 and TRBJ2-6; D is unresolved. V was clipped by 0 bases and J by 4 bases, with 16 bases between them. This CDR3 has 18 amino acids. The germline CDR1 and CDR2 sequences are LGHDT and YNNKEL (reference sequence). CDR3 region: CASSQENLPLTGANVLTF. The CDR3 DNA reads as TGTGCCAGCAGCCAAGAGAACCTTCCCCTGACAGGGGCCAACGTCCTGACTTTC.

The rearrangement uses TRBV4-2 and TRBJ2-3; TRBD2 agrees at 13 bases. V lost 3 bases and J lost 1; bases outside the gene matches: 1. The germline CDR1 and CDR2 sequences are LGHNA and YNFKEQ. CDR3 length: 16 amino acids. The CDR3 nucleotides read TGTGCCAGCAGCCAGGGGACTAGCGGGGGCACAGATACGCAGTATTTT. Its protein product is CASSQGTSGGTDTQYF.

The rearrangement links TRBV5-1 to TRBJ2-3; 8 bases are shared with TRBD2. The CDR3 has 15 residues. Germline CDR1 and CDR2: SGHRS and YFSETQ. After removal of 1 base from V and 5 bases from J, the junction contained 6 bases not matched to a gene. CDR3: CASSLLPAGVDTQYF. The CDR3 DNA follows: TGCGCCAGCAGCTTGTTGCCAGCGGGGGTAGATACGCAGTATTTT.

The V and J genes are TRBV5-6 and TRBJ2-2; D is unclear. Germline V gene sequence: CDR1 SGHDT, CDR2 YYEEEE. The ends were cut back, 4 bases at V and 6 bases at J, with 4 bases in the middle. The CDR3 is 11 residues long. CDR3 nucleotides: TGTGCCAGCAGCGGGCCCGGGGAGCTGTTTTTT. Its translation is CASSGPGELFF.

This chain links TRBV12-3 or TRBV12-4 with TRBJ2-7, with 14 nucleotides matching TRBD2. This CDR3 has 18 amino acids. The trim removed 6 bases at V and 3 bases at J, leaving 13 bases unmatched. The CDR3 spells CASSPTGTSGGLFYEQYF. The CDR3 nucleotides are TGTGCCAGCAGCCCAACCGGGACTAGCGGGGGCTTATTCTACGAGCAGTACTTC.

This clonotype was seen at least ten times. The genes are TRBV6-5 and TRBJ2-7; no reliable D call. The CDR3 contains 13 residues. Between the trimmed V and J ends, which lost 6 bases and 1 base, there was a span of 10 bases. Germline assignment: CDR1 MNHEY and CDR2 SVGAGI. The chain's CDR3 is CASSFLRSYEQYF. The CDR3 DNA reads TGTGCCAGCAGCTTCCTGAGATCCTACGAGCAGTACTTC.

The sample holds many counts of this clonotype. Here the CDR3 DNA reads TGTGCCAGCAGCCGCGGGGCAGATACGCAGTATTTT. This sequence encodes CASSRGADTQYF. The gene calls are TRBV7-2 and TRBJ2-3; D is perhaps TRBD2 (6 bases). Germline CDR1 and CDR2: SGHTA and FQGNSA. The CDR3 is made up of 12 amino acids. V was clipped by 5 bases and J by 4 bases, with 7 bases between them.

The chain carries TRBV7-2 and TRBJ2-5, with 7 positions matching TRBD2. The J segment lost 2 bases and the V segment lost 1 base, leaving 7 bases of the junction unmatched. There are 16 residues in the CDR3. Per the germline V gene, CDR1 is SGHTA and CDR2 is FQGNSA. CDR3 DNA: TGTGCCAGCAGCTTAGTTTCAGCGGGACTACAAGAGACCCAGTACTTC. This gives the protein CASSLVSAGLQETQYF.

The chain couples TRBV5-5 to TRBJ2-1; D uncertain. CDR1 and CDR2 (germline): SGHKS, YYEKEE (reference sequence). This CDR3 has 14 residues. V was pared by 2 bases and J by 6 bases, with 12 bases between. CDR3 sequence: CASSLLVRVNEQFF. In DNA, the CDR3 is TGTGCCAGCAGCTTACTTGTAAGGGTCAATGAGCAGTTCTTC.

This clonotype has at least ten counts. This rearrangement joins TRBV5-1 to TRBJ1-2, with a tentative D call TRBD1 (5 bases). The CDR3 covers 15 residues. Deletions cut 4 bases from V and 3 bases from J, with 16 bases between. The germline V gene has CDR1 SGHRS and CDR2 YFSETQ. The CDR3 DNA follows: TGCGCCAGCAGCCCAGGGACTGGAATACACTATGGCTACACCTTC. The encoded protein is CASSPGTGIHYGYTF. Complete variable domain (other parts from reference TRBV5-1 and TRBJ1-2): KAGVTQTPRYLIKTRGQQVTLSCSPISGHRSVSWYQQTPGQGLQFLFEYFSETQRNKGNFPGRFSGRQFSNSRSEMNVSTLELGDSALYLCASSPGTGIHYGYTFGSGTRLTVV.

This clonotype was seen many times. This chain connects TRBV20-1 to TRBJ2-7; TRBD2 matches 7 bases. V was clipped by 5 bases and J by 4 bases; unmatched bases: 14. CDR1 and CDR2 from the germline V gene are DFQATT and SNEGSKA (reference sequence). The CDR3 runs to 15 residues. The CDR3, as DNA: TGCAGTGCTTACGCCACTAGCGAGAAAATTTACGAGCAGTACTTC. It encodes CSAYATSEKIYEQYF.

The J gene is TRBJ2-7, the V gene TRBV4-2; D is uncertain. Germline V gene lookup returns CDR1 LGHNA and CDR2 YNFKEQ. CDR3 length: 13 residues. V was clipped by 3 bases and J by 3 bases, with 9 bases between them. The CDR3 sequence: CASSQVNSYEQYF. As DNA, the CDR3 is TGTGCCAGCAGCCAGGTGAACAGCTACGAGCAGTACTTC.

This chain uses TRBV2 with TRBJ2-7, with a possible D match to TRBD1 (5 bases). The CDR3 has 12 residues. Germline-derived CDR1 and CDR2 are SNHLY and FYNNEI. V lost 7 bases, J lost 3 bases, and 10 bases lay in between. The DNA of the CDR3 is TGTGCCAGCACAGGGTTGATCTACGAGCAGTACTTC. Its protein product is CASTGLIYEQYF. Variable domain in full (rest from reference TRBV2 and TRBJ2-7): EPEVTQTPSHQVTQMGQEVILRCVPISNHLYFYWYRQILGQKVEFLVSFYNNEISEKSEIFDDQFSVERPDGSNFTLKIRSTKLEDSAMYFCASTGLIYEQYFGPGTRLTVT.

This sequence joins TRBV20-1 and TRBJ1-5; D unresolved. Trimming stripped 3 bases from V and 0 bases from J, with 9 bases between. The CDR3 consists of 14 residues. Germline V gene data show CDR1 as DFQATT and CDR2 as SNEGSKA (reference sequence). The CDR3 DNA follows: TGCAGTGCTAGGATCGAGTATAGCAATCAGCCCCAGCATTTT. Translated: CSARIEYSNQPQHF.

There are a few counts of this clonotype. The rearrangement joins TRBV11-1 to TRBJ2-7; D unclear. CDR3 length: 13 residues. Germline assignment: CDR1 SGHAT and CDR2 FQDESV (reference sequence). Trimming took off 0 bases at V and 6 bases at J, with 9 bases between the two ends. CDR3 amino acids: CASSLALGIEQYF. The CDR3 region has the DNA TGTGCCAGCAGCTTAGCGCTGGGGATCGAGCAGTACTTC.

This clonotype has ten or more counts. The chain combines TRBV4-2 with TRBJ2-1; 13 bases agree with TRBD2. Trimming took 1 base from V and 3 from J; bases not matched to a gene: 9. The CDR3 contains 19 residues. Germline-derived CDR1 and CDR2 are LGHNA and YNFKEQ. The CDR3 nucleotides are TGTGCCAGCAGCCAAGGGACAGTCCGACTAGCGGGAGGCTACAATGAGCAGTTCTTC. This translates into CASSQGTVRLAGGYNEQFF.

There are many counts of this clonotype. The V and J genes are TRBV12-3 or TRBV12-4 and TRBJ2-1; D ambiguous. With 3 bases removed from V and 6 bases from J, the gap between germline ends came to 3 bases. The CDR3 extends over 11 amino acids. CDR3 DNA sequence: TGTGCCAGCAGTTTCACCAATGAGCAGTTCTTC. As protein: CASSFTNEQFF.

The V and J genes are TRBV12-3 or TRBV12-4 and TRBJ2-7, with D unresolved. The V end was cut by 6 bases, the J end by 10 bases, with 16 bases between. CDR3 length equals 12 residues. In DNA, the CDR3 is TGTGCCAGCAGCCGGGCTCTCTCCGTACAGTACTTC. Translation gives CASSRALSVQYF.

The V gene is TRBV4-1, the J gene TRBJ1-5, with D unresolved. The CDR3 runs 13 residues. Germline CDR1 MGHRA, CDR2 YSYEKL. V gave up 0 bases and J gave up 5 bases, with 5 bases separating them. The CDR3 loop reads CASSQEVYQPQHF. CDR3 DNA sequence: TGCGCCAGCAGCCAAGAAGTTTATCAGCCCCAGCATTTT.

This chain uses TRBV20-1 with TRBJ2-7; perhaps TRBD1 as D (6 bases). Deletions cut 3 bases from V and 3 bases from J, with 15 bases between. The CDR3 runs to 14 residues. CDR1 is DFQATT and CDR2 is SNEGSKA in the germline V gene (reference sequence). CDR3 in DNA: TGCAGTGCTAGCAGGACAGACAGCAGCTACGAGCAGTACTTC. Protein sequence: CSASRTDSSYEQYF.

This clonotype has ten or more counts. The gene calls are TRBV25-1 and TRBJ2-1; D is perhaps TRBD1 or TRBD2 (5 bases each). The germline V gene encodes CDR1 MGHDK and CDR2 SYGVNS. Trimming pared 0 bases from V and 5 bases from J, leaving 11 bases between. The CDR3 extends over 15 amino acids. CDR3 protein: CASSEYAGANNEQFF. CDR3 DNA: TGTGCCAGCAGTGAATACGCCGGGGCAAACAATGAGCAGTTCTTC.

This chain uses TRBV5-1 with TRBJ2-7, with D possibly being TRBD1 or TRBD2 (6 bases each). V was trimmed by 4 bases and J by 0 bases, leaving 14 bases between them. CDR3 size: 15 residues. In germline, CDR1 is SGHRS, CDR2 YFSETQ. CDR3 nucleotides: TGCGCCAGCAGCGGGACGGGGGCGCGCTCCTACGAGCAGTACTTC. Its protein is CASSGTGARSYEQYF.

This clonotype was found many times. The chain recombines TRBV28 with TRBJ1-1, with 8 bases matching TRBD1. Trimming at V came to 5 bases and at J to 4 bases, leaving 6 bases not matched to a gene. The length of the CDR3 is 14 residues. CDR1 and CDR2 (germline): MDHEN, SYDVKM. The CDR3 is CASSRRDRPTEAFF. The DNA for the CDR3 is TGTGCCAGCAGTCGTAGGGACAGGCCCACTGAAGCTTTCTTT.

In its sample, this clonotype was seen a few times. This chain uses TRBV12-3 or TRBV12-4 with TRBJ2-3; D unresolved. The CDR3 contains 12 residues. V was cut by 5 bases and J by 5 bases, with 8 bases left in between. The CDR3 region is CASSPFKDTQYF. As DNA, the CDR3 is TGTGCCAGCAGTCCCTTTAAAGATACGCAGTATTTT.

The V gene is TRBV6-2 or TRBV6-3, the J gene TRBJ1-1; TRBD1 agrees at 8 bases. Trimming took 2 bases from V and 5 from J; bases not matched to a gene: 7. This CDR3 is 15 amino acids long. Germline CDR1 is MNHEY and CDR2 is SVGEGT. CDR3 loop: CASSYPQGAWTEAFF. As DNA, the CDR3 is TGTGCCAGCAGTTACCCCCAGGGGGCGTGGACTGAAGCTTTCTTT.

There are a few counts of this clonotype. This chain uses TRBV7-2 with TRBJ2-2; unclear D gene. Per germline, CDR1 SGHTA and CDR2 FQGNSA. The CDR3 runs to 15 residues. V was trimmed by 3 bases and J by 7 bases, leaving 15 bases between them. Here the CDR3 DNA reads TGTGCCAGCAGCTTTGCTGGGTTTGGGCACGGGGAGCTGTTTTTT. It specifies CASSFAGFGHGELFF.

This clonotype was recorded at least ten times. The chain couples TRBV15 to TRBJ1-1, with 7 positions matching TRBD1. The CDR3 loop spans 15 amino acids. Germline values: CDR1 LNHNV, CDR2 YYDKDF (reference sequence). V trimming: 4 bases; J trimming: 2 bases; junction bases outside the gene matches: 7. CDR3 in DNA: TGTGCCACCAGCATGATGAACAGGGGCAACACTGAAGCTTTCTTT. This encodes CATSMMNRGNTEAFF.